These 23 T cell receptor beta chains share one sample of origin, sequenced in a study of T cell responses to AZD1222 COVID-19 vaccine. Assay: immunoSEQ multiplex PCR; the TCRdb copy retains only in-frame clones and omits some. Among about 82,000 clones listed, 85% to 95% were seen once. Sequenced material: peripheral blood, taken on day 0 of AZD1222 vaccination. The source is an adult in good health.

This clone has just one count. The chain carries TRBV9 and TRBJ1-5; D gene uncertain. Germline V gives CDR1 SGDLS, CDR2 YYNGEE. Trimming stripped 0 bases from V and 4 bases from J, with 8 bases between. This CDR3 comprises 14 residues. The CDR3 DNA reads TGTGCCAGCAGCGTAGATGGCGGGAATCAGCCCCAGCATTTT. Translating it yields CASSVDGGNQPQHF.

This rearrangement joins TRBV6-2 or TRBV6-3 to TRBJ1-4; 9 bases map to TRBD1. The CDR3 runs to 15 residues. The V segment lost 2 bases and the J segment 5 bases; nucleotides outside the gene matches: 3. Germline V lookup: CDR1 MNHEY, CDR2 SVGEGT. The CDR3 is CASSYVGTGNEKLFF. DNA for the CDR3: TGTGCCAGCAGTTACGTCGGGACAGGGAATGAAAAACTGTTTTTT.

This chain uses TRBV19 with TRBJ2-7, with 7 bases aligning to TRBD2. The J segment lost 4 bases and the V segment lost 3 bases, leaving 6 bases of the junction unmatched. The CDR3 runs 14 residues. The germline CDR1 and CDR2 sequences are LNHDA and SQIVND (reference sequence). CDR3 in amino acids: CASSMTGRVYEQYF. As DNA, the CDR3 is TGTGCCAGTAGTATGACGGGGAGGGTTTACGAGCAGTACTTC.

CDR3 residues: CASSQEVAGEGVAETQYF. In DNA, the CDR3 is TGCGCCAGCAGCCAAGAGGTGGCAGGTGAGGGGGTGGCGGAGACCCAGTACTTC. V and J are TRBV4-1 and TRBJ2-5, with D perhaps TRBD1 (6 bases). In germline, CDR1 is MGHRA, CDR2 YSYEKL. Trimming removed 0 bases at V and 5 bases at J, with 22 bases between. The CDR3 totals 18 residues.

The genes are TRBV7-9 and TRBJ2-7, with D tentatively TRBD2 (5 bases). V was clipped by 0 bases and J by 1 base, with 10 bases between them. Germline values: CDR1 SEHNR, CDR2 FQNEAQ (reference sequence). There are 15 residues in the CDR3. The CDR3 DNA reads as TGTGCCAGCAGCTTAGCAGCGGACTTTTCCTACGAGCAGTACTTC. Translated: CASSLAADFSYEQYF.

This sequence joins TRBV27 and TRBJ1-2, with D unclear. Germline-derived CDR1 and CDR2 are MNHEY and SMNVEV (reference sequence). Trimming removed 5 bases at V and 2 bases at J, with 21 bases between. The CDR3 runs to 17 residues. CDR3 coding DNA: TGTGCCAGCAGTCCCTACTCGTATGGGGTACGCAACTATGGCTACACCTTC. Translating it yields CASSPYSYGVRNYGYTF.

The chain joins TRBV24-1 to TRBJ2-2; the D gene is possibly TRBD2 (5 bases). Looked up from germline, CDR1 is KGHDR and CDR2 is SFDVKD. The CDR3 length is 15 residues. The V end was cut by 1 base, the J end by 5 bases, with 10 bases between. This CDR3 reads CATSDFAGGTGELFF. In DNA form, the CDR3 reads TGTGCCACCAGTGATTTCGCAGGAGGAACCGGGGAGCTGTTTTTT.

The J gene is TRBJ2-7, the V gene TRBV19; D perhaps matches TRBD1 (5 bases). This CDR3 has 15 residues. The germline V gene has CDR1 LNHDA and CDR2 SQIVND (reference sequence). Trimming took 5 bases from V and 0 from J, leaving 14 bases between them. In nucleotides, the CDR3 is TGTGCCAGTAGTCCAGGGCTCGGAAGCTCCTACGAGCAGTACTTC. Translation gives CASSPGLGSSYEQYF.

The chain has TRBV9 and TRBJ1-1; D uncertain. The germline V and J ends were trimmed by 4 bases and 8 bases, with 15 bases remaining between them. Germline CDR1 and CDR2: SGDLS and YYNGEE. The CDR3 consists of 13 residues. CDR3 amino acids: CASSRAGFKEAFF. CDR3 DNA: TGTGCCAGCAGCCGGGCAGGTTTCAAAGAAGCTTTCTTT.

The CDR3: CAWSLLNSYEQYF. The CDR3, as DNA: TGTGCCTGGAGTCTGCTTAACTCCTACGAGCAGTACTTC. The chain employs TRBV30 and TRBJ2-7; D unresolved. The CDR3 has 13 amino acids. CDR1 GTSNPN and CDR2 SVGIG come from the germline V gene (reference sequence). V dropped 2 bases and J dropped 0 bases, with 8 bases sitting between them.

The chain has TRBV5-1 and TRBJ1-5; perhaps TRBD1 as D (5 bases). This CDR3 contains 14 residues. Trimming pared 0 bases from V and 5 bases from J, leaving 9 bases between. The germline V gene encodes CDR1 SGHRS and CDR2 YFSETQ. CDR3 nucleotide sequence: TGCGCCAGCAGCTTGGGGGAGGGGTATCAGCCCCAGCATTTT. It codes for CASSLGEGYQPQHF. The full variable domain, with the rest looked up from reference TRBV5-1 and TRBJ1-5, is KAGVTQTPRYLIKTRGQQVTLSCSPISGHRSVSWYQQTPGQGLQFLFEYFSETQRNKGNFPGRFSGRQFSNSRSEMNVSTLELGDSALYLCASSLGEGYQPQHFGDGTRLSIL.

V usage is TRBV19 and J usage is TRBJ2-3; D is uncertain. The CDR3 sequence is 11 residues long. Trimming removed 9 bases from V and 4 bases from J, with 8 bases in between. Germline V CDR1 and CDR2: LNHDA, SQIVND (reference sequence). The CDR3 DNA reads TGTGCCAGCGGGTCCGCAGATACGCAGTATTTT. Translating gives CASGSADTQYF.

V and J are TRBV5-4 and TRBJ1-2; tentative D call: TRBD1 (5 bases). Trimming removed 4 bases at V and 5 bases at J, with 12 bases between. The CDR3 totals 13 residues. Germline V CDR1 and CDR2: SGHNT, YYREEE (reference sequence). Here the CDR3 DNA reads TGTGCCAGCAGCATCGACAGCAGTTATGGCTACACCTTC. Its protein product is CASSIDSSYGYTF.

The V and J genes are TRBV7-2 and TRBJ1-5; no clear D gene. CDR1 and CDR2 (germline): SGHTA, FQGNSA. This CDR3 has 13 amino acids. Trimming removed 5 bases at V and 0 bases at J, with 5 bases between. The chain's CDR3 is CASSPNSNQPQHF. Here the CDR3 DNA reads TGTGCCAGCAGCCCAAATAGCAATCAGCCCCAGCATTTT.

This clone was recorded once. The rearrangement uses TRBV15 and TRBJ2-3, with D perhaps TRBD2 (6 bases). V was cut by 5 bases and J by 9 bases, with 21 bases left in between. Germline loops: CDR1 LNHNV, CDR2 YYDKDF (reference sequence). The CDR3 covers 15 residues. CDR3 amino acids: CATSGDAGRKGTQYF. The CDR3 DNA reads as TGTGCCACCAGCGGGGACGCGGGACGAAAGGGCACGCAGTATTTT.

The genes are TRBV5-4 and TRBJ1-6; D perhaps matches TRBD1 (6 bases). The CDR3 is made up of 17 amino acids. In germline, CDR1 is SGHNT, CDR2 YYREEE (reference sequence). The V end lost 0 bases, the J end lost 7 bases, and 17 bases lay between the germline ends. CDR3 sequence (DNA): TGTGCCAGCAGCTTGGAAGGGGGGACGTCTAGGAATTCACCCCTCCACTTT. Translation: CASSLEGGTSRNSPLHF.

Here the CDR3 reads CSVVLERDTQYF. The CDR3 coding sequence is TGCAGCGTTGTGCTAGAACGTGATACGCAGTATTTT. The chain has TRBV29-1 and TRBJ2-3; D remains ambiguous. The V gene lost 4 bases and the J gene lost 6 bases, with 11 bases spanning the gap. Germline V CDR1 and CDR2: SQVTM, ANQGSEA. This CDR3 spans 12 amino acids.

The chain links TRBV6-2 or TRBV6-3 to TRBJ2-7; 7 nucleotides agree with TRBD1. V gave up 5 bases and J gave up 0 bases; unmatched junction bases: 13. Germline-derived CDR1 and CDR2 are MNHEY and SVGEGT. The CDR3 totals 17 residues. DNA of the CDR3: TGTGCCAGCAGTGGAAACACGGACAGGACGAGCTCCTACGAGCAGTACTTC. Encoded protein: CASSGNTDRTSSYEQYF.

The chain recombines TRBV4-3 with TRBJ2-2; TRBD1 is a possible D gene (6 bases). Germline CDR1 and CDR2: LGHNA and YSLEER. V lost 1 base, J lost 5 bases, and 8 bases lay in between. The CDR3 is 14 residues long. DNA of the CDR3: TGCGCCAGCAGCCAAGTAGGGGGAACCGGGGAGCTGTTTTTT. Protein sequence: CASSQVGGTGELFF.

This sequence joins TRBV6-5 and TRBJ2-3; D gene uncertain. The CDR3 runs to 11 residues. Germline assignment: CDR1 MNHEY and CDR2 SVGAGI. V was pared by 7 bases and J by 5 bases, with 7 bases between. This CDR3 is CASIGIDTQYF. The DNA for the CDR3 is TGTGCCAGCATTGGGATAGATACGCAGTATTTT.

About this clone: At one end, the junction sequence differs from germline, possibly due to a read error. The chain has TRBV7-7 and TRBJ2-2, with D possibly matching TRBD1 (6 bases). The CDR3 is 13 residues long. Germline CDR1 SSHAT, CDR2 FNYEAQ (reference sequence). DNA for the CDR3: TGTGCTAGCAGTAGGGACAATACCGGGGAGCTGTTTTTT. Protein: CASSRDNTGELFF.

V usage is TRBV25-1 and J usage is TRBJ1-3, with D unclear. Germline assignment: CDR1 MGHDK and CDR2 SYGVNS. V lost 6 bases and J lost 0, with 3 bases in between. CDR3 length equals 12 residues. Written as DNA, the CDR3 is TGTGCCAGCAGCACCTCTGGAAACACCATATATTTT. Protein product: CASSTSGNTIYF.

The V gene is TRBV3-1 (or the pseudogene TRBV3-2), the J gene TRBJ1-4; TRBD1 matches at 9 bases. CDR3 size: 16 residues. CDR1 is LGHDT, CDR2 YNNKEL, per germline (reference sequence). Trimming at V came to 6 bases and at J to 3 bases, leaving 8 bases not matched to a gene. The CDR3 bases are TGTGCCAGCAGGTCCACAGGGGGCGCATCTAATGAAAAACTGTTTTTT. Amino acid sequence: CASRSTGGASNEKLFF.